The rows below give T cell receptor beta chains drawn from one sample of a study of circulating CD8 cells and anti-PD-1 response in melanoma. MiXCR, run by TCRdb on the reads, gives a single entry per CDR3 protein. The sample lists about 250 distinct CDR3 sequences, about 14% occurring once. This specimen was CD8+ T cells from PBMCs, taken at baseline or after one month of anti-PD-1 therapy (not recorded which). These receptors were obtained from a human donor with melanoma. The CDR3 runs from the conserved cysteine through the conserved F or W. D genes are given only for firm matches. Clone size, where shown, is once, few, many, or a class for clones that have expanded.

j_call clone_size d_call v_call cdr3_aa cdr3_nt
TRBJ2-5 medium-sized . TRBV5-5 CASSFPLSDPQYF TGTGCCAGCAGCTTCCCGCTGAGCGACCCACAGTACTTC
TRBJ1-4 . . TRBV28 CASNFFTGPRNEKLFF TGTGCCAGCAATTTTTTCACAGGGCCCCGGAATGAAAAACTGTTTTTT
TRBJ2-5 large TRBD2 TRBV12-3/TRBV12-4 CASSPAAGGSGETQYF TGTGCCAGCAGTCCGGCAGCGGGGGGTTCAGGAGAGACCCAGTACTTC
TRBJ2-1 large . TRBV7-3 CASSLIGSPSSYNEQFF TGTGCCAGCAGCTTAATCGGCAGCCCCAGCTCCTACAATGAGCAGTTCTTC
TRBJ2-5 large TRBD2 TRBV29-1 CSVEAIGSGLAGETQYF TGCAGCGTTGAAGCTATTGGCTCGGGACTAGCGGGAGAGACCCAGTACTTC
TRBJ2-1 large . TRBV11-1 CASSLAQGNSYNEQFF TGTGCCAGCAGCTTAGCACAGGGTAACTCCTACAATGAGCAGTTCTTC
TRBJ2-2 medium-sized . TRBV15 CATSRDETGELFF TGTGCCACCAGCAGAGACGAAACCGGGGAGCTGTTTTTT
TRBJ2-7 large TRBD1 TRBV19 CASRDRGLYEQYF TGTGCCAGTAGAGACAGGGGGCTCTACGAGCAGTACTTC
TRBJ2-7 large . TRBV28 CASRDRDGTYEQYF TGTGCCAGCAGGGACCGGGACGGGACCTACGAGCAGTACTTC
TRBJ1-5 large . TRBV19 CASSWRANQPQHF TGTGCCAGTAGTTGGAGGGCGAATCAGCCCCAGCATTTT
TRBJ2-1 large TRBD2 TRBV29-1 CSVGETSAYNEQFF TGCAGCGTTGGGGAGACTAGCGCTTACAATGAGCAGTTCTTC
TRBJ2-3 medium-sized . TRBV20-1 CSARGDQHYTDTQYF TGCAGTGCTAGAGGGGATCAGCACTACACAGATACGCAGTATTTT
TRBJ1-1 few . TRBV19 CASSIGRTEAFF TGTGCCAGTAGTATAGGGAGGACTGAAGCTTTCTTT
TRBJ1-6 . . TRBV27 CASSYRTNSPLHF TGTGCCAGCAGTTACCGTACGAATTCACCCCTCCACTTT
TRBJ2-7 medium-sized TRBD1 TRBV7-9 CASSLAGQGSYEQYF TGTGCCAGCAGCTTAGCGGGACAGGGGTCCTACGAGCAGTACTTC
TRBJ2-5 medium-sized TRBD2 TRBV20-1 CSATGLAGGLREFKMEETQYF TGCAGTGCTACGGGACTAGCGGGGGGATTACGCGAGTTCAAAATGGAAGAGACCCAGTACTTC
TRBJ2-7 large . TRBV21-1 CASRTGTSGSSYEQYF TGTGCCAGCAGAACCGGGACTAGCGGGAGCTCCTACGAGCAGTACTTC
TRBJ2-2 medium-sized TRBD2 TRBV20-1 CSAPLLGLAGVTGELFF TGCAGTGCTCCCCTTCTGGGACTAGCGGGAGTTACCGGGGAGCTGTTTTTT
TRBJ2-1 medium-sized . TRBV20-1 CSASNRDSFYNEQFF TGCAGTGCTAGCAACCGGGACTCCTTCTACAATGAGCAGTTCTTC
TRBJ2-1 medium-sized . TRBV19 CASNQAFYNEQFF TGTGCCAGTAACCAGGCGTTCTACAATGAGCAGTTCTTC
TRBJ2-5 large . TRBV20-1 CSARVLGLAEETQYF TGCAGTGCTAGAGTTTTGGGATTAGCGGAAGAGACCCAGTACTTC
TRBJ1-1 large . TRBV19 CASTPTVVLPEAFF TGTGCCAGTACCCCGACAGTGGTACTTCCTGAAGCTTTCTTT
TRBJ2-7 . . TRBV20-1 CSARDLGENYEQYF TGCAGTGCTAGAGATTTGGGGGAAAACTACGAGCAGTACTTC
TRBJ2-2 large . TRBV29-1 CSVVTGNTGELFF TGCAGCGTTGTGACCGGGAACACCGGGGAGCTGTTTTTT
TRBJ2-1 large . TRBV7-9 CASSLASSNEQFF TGTGCCAGCAGCTTAGCTAGCTCGAATGAGCAGTTCTTC
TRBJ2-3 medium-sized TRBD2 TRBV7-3 CASSLTPSGGDTQYF TGTGCCAGCAGCTTAACCCCTAGCGGGGGGGATACGCAGTATTTT
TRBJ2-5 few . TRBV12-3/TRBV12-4 CASSPPWGAETQYF TGTGCCAGCAGTCCGCCGTGGGGGGCAGAGACCCAGTACTTC
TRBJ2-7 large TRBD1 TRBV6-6 CASSGQGYEQYF TGTGCCAGCAGCGGACAGGGCTACGAGCAGTACTTC
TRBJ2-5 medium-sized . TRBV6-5 CASSWVRGVQETQYF TGTGCCAGCAGTTGGGTAAGAGGAGTTCAAGAGACCCAGTACTTC
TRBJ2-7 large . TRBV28 CASSLSEQYF TGTGCCAGCAGTCTCAGCGAGCAGTACTTC
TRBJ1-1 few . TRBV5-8 CASSEKVAVGPKAFF TGTGCCAGCAGCGAGAAGGTTGCTGTGGGCCCGAAAGCTTTCTTC
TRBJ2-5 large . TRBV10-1 CASSENVGPDQETQYF TGCGCCAGCAGTGAGAATGTGGGCCCAGACCAAGAGACCCAGTACTTC
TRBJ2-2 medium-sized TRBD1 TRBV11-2 CASSYKQGWNTGELFF TGTGCCAGCAGCTATAAACAGGGGTGGAACACCGGGGAGCTGTTTTTT
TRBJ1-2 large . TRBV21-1 CASSTRQEWTF TGTGCCAGCAGCACCCGACAGGAATGGACCTTC
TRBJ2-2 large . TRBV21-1 CASSNPGPKPGSCFF .
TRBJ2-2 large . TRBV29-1 CSVLLAPTGELFF TGCAGCGTCCTCCTAGCGCCCACCGGGGAGCTGTTTTTT
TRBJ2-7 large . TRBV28 CAIGRGLSYEQYF TGTGCCATCGGTCGGGGCCTTTCCTACGAGCAGTACTTC
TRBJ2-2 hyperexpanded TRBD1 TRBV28 CASSGWADRVTTGELFF TGTGCCAGCAGCGGTTGGGCGGACAGGGTGACCACCGGGGAGCTGTTTTTT
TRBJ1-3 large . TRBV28 CASSFGSSGNTIYF TGTGCCAGCAGTTTCGGGAGCTCTGGAAACACCATATATTTT
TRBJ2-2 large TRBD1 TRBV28 CASSFNVGQINTGELFF TGTGCCAGCAGCTTCAACGTGGGACAGATTAACACCGGGGAGCTGTTTTTT
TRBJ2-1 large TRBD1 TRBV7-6 CASSPYGQGMNNEQFF TGTGCCAGCAGCCCCTATGGACAGGGGATGAACAATGAGCAGTTCTTC
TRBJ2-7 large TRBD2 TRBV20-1 CSARTSGTYEQYF TGCAGTGCTAGGACTAGCGGGACCTACGAGCAGTACTTC
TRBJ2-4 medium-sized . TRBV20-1 CSASSTAQIYRNIQYF TGCAGTGCTAGTTCTACAGCCCAAATATACAGAAACATTCAGTACTTC
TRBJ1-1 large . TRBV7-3 CARAPHTEAFF TGTGCCAGGGCTCCTCACACTGAAGCTTTCTTT
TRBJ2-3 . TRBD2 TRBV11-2 CASSRTSGSTDTQYF TGTGCCAGCAGCCGGACTAGCGGAAGCACAGATACGCAGTATTTT
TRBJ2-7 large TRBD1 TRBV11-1 CASSIGQGTYEQYF TGTGCCAGCAGCATTGGACAGGGCACCTACGAGCAGTACTTC
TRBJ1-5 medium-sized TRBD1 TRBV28 CASSFSQGAAYQPQHF TGTGCCAGCAGTTTTAGTCAGGGGGCGGCCTATCAGCCCCAGCATTTT
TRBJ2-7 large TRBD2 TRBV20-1 CSARDQGTSDYHEQYF TGCAGTGCTAGAGATCAGGGGACTAGCGATTACCACGAGCAGTACTTC
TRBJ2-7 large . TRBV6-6 CASSPGVSYEQYF TGTGCCAGCTCCCCCGGAGTTTCCTACGAGCAGTACTTC
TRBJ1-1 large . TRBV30 CAWSKRLRGGNTEAFF TGTGCCTGGAGTAAACGACTCCGTGGGGGGAACACTGAAGCTTTCTTT
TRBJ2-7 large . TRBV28 CASSNGPGLKSSYEQYF TGTGCCAGCAGCAACGGACCCGGACTTAAGAGCTCCTACGAGCAGTACTTC